This TCR beta chain was found in a study of liver allograft versus peripheral blood T cells. Study details: Blood and transplanted-liver T cell receptor repertoires from recipients were compared. Overall study results and limits: A difference was reportedly observed between T cell receptor repertoires inside liver allografts and those in peripheral blood.

In its sample, this clonotype ranks as medium-sized. Antigen unknown. MiXCR, run by TCRdb on the reads, gives a single entry per CDR3 protein. The profile shows more than 3,500 distinct CDR3 sequences, about 17% of them singletons. This CDR3 spans 13 amino acids. V lost 5 bases to trimming and J lost 6 bases; unmatched junction nucleotides: 8. Germline CDR1 DFQATT, CDR2 SNEGSKA (reference sequence). The sequence was obtained from a human patient who had a liver transplant. The graft donor may account for some of the T cells. The rearrangement links TRBV20-1 to TRBJ2-7, with 9 bases matching TRBD1. The CDR3 coding sequence is TGCAGTGCTCCGGGACAGGGCAAAGTCGAGCAGTACTTC. Residues: CSAPGQGKVEQYF.